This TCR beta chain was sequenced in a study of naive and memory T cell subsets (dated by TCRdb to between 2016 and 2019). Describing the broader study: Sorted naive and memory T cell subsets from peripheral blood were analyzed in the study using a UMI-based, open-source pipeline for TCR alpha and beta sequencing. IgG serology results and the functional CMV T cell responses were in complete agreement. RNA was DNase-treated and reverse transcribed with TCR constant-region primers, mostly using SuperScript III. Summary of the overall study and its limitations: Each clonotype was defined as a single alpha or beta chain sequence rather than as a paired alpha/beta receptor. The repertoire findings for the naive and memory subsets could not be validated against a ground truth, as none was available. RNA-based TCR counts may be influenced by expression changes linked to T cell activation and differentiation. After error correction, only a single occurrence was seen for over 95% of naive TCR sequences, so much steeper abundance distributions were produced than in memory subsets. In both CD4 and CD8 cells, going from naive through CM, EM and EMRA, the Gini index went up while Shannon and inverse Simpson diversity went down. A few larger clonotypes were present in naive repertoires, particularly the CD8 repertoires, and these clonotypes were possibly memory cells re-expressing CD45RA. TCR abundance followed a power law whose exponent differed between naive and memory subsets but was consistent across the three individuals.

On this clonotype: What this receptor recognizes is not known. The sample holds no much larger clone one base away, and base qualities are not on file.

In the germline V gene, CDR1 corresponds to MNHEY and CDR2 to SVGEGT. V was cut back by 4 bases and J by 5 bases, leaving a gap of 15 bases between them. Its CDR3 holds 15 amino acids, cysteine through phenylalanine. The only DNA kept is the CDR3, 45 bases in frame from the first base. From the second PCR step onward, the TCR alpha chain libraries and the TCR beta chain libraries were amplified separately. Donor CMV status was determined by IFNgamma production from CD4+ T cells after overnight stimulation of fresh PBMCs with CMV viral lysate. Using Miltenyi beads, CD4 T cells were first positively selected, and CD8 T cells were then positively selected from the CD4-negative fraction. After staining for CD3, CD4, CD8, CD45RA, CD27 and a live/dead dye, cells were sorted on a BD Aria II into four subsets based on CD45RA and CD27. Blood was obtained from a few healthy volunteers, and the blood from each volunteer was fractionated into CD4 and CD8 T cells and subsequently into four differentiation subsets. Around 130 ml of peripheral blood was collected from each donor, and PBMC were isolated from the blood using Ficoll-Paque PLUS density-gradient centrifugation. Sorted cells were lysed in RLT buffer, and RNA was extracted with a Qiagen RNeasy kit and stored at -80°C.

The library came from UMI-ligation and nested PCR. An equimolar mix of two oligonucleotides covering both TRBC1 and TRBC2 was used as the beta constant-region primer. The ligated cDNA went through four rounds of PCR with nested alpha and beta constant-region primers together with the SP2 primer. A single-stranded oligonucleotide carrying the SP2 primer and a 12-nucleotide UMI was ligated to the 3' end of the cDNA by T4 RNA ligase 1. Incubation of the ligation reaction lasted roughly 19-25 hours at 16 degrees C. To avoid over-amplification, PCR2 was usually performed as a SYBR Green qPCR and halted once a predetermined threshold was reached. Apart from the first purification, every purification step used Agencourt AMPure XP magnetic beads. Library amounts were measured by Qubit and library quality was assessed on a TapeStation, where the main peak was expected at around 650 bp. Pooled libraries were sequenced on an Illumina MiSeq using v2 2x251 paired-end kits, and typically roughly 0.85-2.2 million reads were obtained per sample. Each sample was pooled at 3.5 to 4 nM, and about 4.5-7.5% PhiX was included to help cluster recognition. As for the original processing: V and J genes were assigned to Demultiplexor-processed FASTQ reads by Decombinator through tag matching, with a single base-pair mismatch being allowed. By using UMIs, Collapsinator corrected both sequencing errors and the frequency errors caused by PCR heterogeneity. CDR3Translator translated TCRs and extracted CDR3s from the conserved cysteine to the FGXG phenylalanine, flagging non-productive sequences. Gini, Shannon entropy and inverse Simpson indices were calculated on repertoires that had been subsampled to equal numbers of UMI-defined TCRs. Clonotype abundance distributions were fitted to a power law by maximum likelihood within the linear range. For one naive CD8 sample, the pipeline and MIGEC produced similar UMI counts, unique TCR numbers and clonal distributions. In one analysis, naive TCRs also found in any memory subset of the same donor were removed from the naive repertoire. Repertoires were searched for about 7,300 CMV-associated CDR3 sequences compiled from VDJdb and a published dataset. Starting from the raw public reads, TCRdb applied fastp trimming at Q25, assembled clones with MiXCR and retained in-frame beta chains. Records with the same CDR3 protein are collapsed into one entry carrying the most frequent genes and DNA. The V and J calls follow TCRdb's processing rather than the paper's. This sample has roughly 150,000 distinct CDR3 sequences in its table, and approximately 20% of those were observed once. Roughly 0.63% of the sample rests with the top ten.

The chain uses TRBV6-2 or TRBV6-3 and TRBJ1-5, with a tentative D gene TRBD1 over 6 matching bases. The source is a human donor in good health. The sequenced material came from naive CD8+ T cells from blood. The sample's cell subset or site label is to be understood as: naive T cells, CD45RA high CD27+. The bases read TGTGCCAGCAGTTCGGGTCAGGGGCTCGATCAGCCCCAGCATTTT. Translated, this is CASSSGQGLDQPQHF.